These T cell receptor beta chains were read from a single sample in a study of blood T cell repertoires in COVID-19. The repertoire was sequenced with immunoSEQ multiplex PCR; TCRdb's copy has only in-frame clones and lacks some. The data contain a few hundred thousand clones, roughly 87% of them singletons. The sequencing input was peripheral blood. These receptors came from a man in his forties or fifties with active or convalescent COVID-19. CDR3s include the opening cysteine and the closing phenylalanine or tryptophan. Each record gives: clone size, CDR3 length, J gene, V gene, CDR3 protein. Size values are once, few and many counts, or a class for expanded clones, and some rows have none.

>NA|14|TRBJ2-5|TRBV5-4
CASSSGSYQETQYF
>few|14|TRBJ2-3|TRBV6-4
CASSGTSGGDTQYF
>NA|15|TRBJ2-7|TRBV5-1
CASSPAAGGPYEQYF
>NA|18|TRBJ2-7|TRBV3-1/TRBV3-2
CASSQDLLQASEPYEQYF
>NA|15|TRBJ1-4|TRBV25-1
CASSATGTGREKLFF
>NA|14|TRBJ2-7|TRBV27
CASSWTGRGYEQYF
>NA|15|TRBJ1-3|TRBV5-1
CASSLGQVSGNTIYF
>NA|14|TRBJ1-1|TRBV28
CASSLTGGVVEAFF
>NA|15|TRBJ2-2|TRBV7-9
CASSLARGMPGELFF
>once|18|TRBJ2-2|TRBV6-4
CASSASSGGASGTGELFF
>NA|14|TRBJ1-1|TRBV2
CASIYERAGVAAFF
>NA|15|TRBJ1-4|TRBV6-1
CASSDRGIANEKLFF
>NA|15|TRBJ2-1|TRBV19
CASSPRGLAFNEQFF
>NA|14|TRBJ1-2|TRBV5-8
CASSLGGVDYGYTF
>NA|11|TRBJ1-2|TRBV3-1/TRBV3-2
CASSQAMTTFF
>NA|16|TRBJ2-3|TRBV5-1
CASSPGTSGGQDTQYF
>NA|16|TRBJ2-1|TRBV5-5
CASSPGQESSYNEQFF
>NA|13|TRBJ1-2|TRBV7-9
CASTSSGGYGYTF
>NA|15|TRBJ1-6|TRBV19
CASSIVALTNSPLHF
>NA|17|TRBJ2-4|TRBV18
CASSGTGLIVAKNIQYF
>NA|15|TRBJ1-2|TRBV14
CASSQVGAGAYGYTF
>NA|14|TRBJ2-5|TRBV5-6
CASSWDSEGETQYF
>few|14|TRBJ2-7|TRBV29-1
CSVNSRDRGYEQYF
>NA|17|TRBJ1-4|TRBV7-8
CASSPFGGEGPNEKLFF
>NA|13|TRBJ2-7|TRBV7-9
CASSGTGSYEQYF
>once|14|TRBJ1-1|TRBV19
CASSRPGLGTEAFF
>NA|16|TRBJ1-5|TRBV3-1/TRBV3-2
CASSQDEGVGNQPQHF
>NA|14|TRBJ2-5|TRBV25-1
CASSESSGRETQYF
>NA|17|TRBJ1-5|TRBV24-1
CATSDSQGANSNQPQHF
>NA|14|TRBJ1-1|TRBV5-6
CASSPSVMNTEAFF
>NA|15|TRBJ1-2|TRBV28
CASSLTYGTDYGYTF
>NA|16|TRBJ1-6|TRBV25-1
CASSTRDRGQVSPLHF
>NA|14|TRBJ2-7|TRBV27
CASSSGLEVYEQYF
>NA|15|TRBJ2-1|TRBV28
CASSLGTSGSSEQFF
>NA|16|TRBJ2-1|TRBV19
CASSPRGGNLYNEQFF
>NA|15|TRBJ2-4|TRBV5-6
CASSFTSGGENIQYF
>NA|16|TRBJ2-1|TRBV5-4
CASSSPRTSSDNEQFF
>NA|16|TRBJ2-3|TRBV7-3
CASSSSSGPSTDTQYF
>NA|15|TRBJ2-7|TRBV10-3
CAISDLGQGTYEQYF
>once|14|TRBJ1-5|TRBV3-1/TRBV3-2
CASSPGTGYQPQHF
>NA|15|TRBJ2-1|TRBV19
CASSIFIVSVIEQFF
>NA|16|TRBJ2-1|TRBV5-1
CASSLGTTISYNEQFF
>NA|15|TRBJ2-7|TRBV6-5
CASSNIGQGSYEQYF
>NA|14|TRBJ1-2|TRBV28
CASSLADTLHGYTF
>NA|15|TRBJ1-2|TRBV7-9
CASSSRDSPAGGYTF
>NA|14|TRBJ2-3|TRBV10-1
CASSESVGADTQYF
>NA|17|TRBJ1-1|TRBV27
CASSLRKTGTANTEAFF
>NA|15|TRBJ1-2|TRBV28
CASSFRPAGAGGYTF
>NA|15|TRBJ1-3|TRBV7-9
CASSRQGNSGNTIYF
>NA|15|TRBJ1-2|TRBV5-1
CASSPRLTEDYGYTF